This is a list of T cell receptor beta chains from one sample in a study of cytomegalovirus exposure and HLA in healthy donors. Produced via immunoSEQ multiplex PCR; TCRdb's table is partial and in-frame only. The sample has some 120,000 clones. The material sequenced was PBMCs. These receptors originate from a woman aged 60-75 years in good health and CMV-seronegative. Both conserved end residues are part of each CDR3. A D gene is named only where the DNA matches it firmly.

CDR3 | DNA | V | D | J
CASSYSREGNGYTF | TGTGCCAGCAGTTACTCGAGGGAAGGCAATGGCTACACCTTC | TRBV6-5 | - | TRBJ1-2
CASFWWANTEAFF | TGTGCCAGCTTTTGGTGGGCGAACACTGAAGCTTTCTTT | TRBV6-1 | - | TRBJ1-1
CASSSGTSGDEQYF | TGCGCCAGCAGCTCAGGGACTAGCGGGGACGAGCAGTACTTC | TRBV5-1 | TRBD2 | TRBJ2-7
CASSFDRSNEQFF | TGTGCCAGCTCCTTCGACAGGAGCAATGAGCAGTTCTTC | TRBV18 | - | TRBJ2-1
CASSLGAGGIQETQYF | TGTGCCAGCAGCCTAGGAGCGGGGGGGATCCAAGAGACCCAGTACTTC | TRBV11-2 | TRBD2 | TRBJ2-5
CASSIPQGSGNTIYF | TGTGCCAGCAGTATCCCACAGGGCTCTGGAAACACCATATATTTT | TRBV28 | - | TRBJ1-3
CATSRDWADSNQPQHF | TGTGCCACCAGCAGAGATTGGGCAGATAGCAATCAGCCCCAGCATTTT | TRBV15 | - | TRBJ1-5
CASSGRGLNSPLHF | TGTGCCAGCAGTGGACGGGGACTTAATTCACCCCTCCACTTT | TRBV6-1 | - | TRBJ1-6
CASSQPRTGTGFEKLFF | TGCGCCAGCAGCCAACCCCGCACCGGGACAGGGTTCGAAAAACTGTTTTTT | TRBV4-1 | TRBD1 | TRBJ1-4
CATSGQAFNYGYTF | TGTGCCACCAGCGGTCAGGCCTTTAACTATGGCTACACCTTC | TRBV15 | - | TRBJ1-2
CASSPSTGGYEQYF | TGTGCCAGCTCACCATCGACAGGGGGCTACGAGCAGTACTTC | TRBV18 | TRBD1 | TRBJ2-7
CASSTPGQTNTGELFF | TGTGCCAGTAGTACCCCGGGACAGACCAACACCGGGGAGCTGTTTTTT | TRBV19 | TRBD1 | TRBJ2-2
CASSLGTGKEKLFF | TGCGCCAGCAGCCTAGGGACAGGGAAGGAAAAACTGTTTTTT | TRBV5-1 | TRBD1 | TRBJ1-4
CASSGIQGLQETQYF | TGTGCCAGCAGTGGTATACAGGGCTTGCAAGAGACCCAGTACTTC | TRBV2 | - | TRBJ2-5
CASSPGQALNWVQYF | TGTGCCAGCAGCCCTGGACAGGCCCTTAACTGGGTCCAGTACTTC | TRBV7-3 | TRBD1 | TRBJ2-5
CASSGTPGSDTQYF | TGTGCCAGCAGCGGTACCCCAGGTTCGGATACGCAGTATTTT | TRBV9 | - | TRBJ2-3
CASSSGVYSGNTIYF | TGTGCCAGCAGTTCAGGGGTTTACTCTGGAAACACCATATATTTT | TRBV6-4 | - | TRBJ1-3
CASSLDRYGYTF | TGTGCCAGCAGCTTAGACAGATATGGCTACACCTTC | TRBV7-8 | - | TRBJ1-2
CASSLAIVGNEQFF | TGTGCCAGCAGCTTAGCTATTGTCGGCAATGAGCAGTTCTTC | TRBV11-2 | - | TRBJ2-1
CASRSGTSGTNEQFF | TGTGCCAGCAGGTCCGGGACTAGCGGAACCAATGAGCAGTTCTTC | TRBV6-5 | TRBD2 | TRBJ2-1
CASSPGTGNSNQPQHF | TGTGCCAGCAGCCCCGGGACAGGGAATAGCAATCAGCCCCAGCATTTT | TRBV7-9 | TRBD1 | TRBJ1-5
CASSQGSDYGYTF | TGTGCCAGCAGTCAGGGTAGTGACTATGGCTACACCTTC | TRBV28 | - | TRBJ1-2
CAISEPTGNYGYTF | TGTGCCATCAGTGAGCCGACAGGGAACTATGGCTACACCTTC | TRBV10-3 | TRBD1 | TRBJ1-2
CASRPGYGTSWHEQYF | TGCGCCAGCCGCCCGGGATACGGGACTAGCTGGCACGAGCAGTACTTC | TRBV5-1 | TRBD2 | TRBJ2-7
CASSLVPGGTEAFF | TGTGCCAGCAGCTTGGTCCCAGGGGGTACTGAAGCTTTCTTT | TRBV5-5 | TRBD1 | TRBJ1-1
CASSSRTAGSEQYF | TGTGCCAGCAGCTCGCGGACAGCTGGGTCCGAGCAGTACTTC | TRBV7-2 | - | TRBJ2-7
CAVGPGLAGGDEQFF | TGTGCCGTCGGACCTGGGCTAGCGGGTGGAGATGAGCAGTTCTTC | TRBV6-1 | TRBD2 | TRBJ2-1
CASLSGNTIYF | TGTGCCAGCCTAAGCGGAAACACCATATATTTT | TRBV28 | - | TRBJ1-3
CASSLGAGLQETQYF | TGCGCCAGCAGCTTGGGTGCGGGCCTCCAAGAGACCCAGTACTTC | TRBV5-1 | - | TRBJ2-5
CASSLGGITDTIYF | TGTGCCAGCAGCTTAGGAGGAATAACGGACACCATATATTTT | TRBV7-2 | - | TRBJ1-3
CASSLPSGDYEQYF | TGTGCCAGCAGTTTACCTAGCGGAGACTACGAGCAGTACTTC | TRBV28 | TRBD2 | TRBJ2-7
CASSLTGALTF | TGTGCCAGCAGCTTGACAGGCGCGTTGACCTTC | TRBV5-6 | - | TRBJ1-2